This entry concerns a single T cell receptor (beta chain). This CDR3 is built from 13 residues. Trimming cost V 4 bases and J 9 bases, with 13 bases left between them. The germline CDR1 and CDR2 sequences are MNHEY and SVGEGT. This sample is part of a study of blood T cell repertoires in COVID-19. For the study at large: Acute and convalescent COVID-19 specimens originated in the United States, Italy and Spain. PBMCs, B-cell-depleted T cells, or T cells were the source of the cDNA or gDNA that made up the material.

Per the original data handling: Reference gene primer amplification gave estimated nucleated cell counts. Data came from immunoSEQ multiplex PCR; TCRdb stores just in-frame clones and leaves some out. The DNA gave D and trimming, while V, J and clone size come from that table. The table records about 190,000 clones, around 89% of them present only once. The chain joins TRBV6-2 or TRBV6-3 to TRBJ1-5; D is possibly TRBD1 (5 bases). The TCR sequence derives from a man aged 40-49 years with active or convalescent COVID-19. Sequenced: peripheral blood. CDR3 loop: CASSLGQGRPQHF. In DNA form, the CDR3 reads TGTGCCAGCAGTTTAGGACAAGGTCGGCCCCAGCATTTT.